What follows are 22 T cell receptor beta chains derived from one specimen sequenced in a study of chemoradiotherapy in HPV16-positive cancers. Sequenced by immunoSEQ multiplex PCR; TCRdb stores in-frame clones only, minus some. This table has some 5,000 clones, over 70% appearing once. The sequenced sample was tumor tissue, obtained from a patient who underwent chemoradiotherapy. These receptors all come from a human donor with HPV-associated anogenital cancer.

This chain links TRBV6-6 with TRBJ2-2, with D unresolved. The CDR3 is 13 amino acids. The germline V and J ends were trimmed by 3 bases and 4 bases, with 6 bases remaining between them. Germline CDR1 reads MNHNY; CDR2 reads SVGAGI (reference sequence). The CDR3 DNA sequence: TGTGCCAGCAGTTATGGCAGCACCGGGGAGCTGTTTTTT. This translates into CASSYGSTGELFF.

The CDR3, as DNA: TGTGCCAGCAGGGGACAGCCCATGAACACTGAAGCTTTCTTT. This gives the protein CASRGQPMNTEAFF. The rearrangement links TRBV2 to TRBJ1-1; 7 bases align to TRBD1. The CDR3 consists of 14 residues. Germline loops: CDR1 SNHLY, CDR2 FYNNEI. The ends lost 6 bases at V and 0 bases at J; junction bases unmatched: 4.

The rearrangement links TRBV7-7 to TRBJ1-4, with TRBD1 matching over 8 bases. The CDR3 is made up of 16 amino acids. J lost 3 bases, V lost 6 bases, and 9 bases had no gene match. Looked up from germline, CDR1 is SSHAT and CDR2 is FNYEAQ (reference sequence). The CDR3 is CASSSGQGVANEKLFF. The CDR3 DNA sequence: TGTGCCAGCAGTTCAGGACAGGGAGTGGCTAATGAAAAACTGTTTTTT.

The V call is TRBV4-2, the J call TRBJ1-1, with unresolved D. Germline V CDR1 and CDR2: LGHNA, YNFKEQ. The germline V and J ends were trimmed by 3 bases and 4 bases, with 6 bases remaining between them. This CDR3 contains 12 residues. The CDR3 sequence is CASSHAGTEAFF. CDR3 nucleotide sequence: TGTGCCAGCAGCCACGCAGGCACTGAAGCTTTCTTT.

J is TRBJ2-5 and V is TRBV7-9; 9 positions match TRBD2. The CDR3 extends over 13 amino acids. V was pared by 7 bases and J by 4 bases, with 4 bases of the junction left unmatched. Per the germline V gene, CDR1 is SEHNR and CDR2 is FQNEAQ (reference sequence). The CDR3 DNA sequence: TGTGCCAGCAACCAGCGGGGGGCAGAGACCCAGTACTTC. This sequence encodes CASNQRGAETQYF.

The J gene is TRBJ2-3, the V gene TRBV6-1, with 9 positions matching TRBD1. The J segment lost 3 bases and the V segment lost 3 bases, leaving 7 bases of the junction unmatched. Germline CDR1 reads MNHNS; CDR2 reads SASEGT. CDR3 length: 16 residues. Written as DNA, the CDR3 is TGTGCCAGCAGTGATAAGACAGGGGGTGAAACAGATACGCAGTATTTT. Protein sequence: CASSDKTGGETDTQYF.

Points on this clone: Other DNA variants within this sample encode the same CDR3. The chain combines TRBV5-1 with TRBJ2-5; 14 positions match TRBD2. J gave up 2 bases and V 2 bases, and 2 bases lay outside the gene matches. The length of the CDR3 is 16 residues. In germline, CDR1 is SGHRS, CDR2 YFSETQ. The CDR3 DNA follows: TGCGCCAGCAGCTTCGGGACTAGCGGGGGTCAAGAGACCCAGTACTTC. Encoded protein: CASSFGTSGGQETQYF.

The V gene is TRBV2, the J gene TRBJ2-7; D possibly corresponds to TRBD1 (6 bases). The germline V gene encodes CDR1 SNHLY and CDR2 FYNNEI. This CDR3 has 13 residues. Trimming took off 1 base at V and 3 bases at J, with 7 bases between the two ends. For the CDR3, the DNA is TGTGCCAGCAGTGAAGACAGGGTCTACGAGCAGTACTTC. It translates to CASSEDRVYEQYF. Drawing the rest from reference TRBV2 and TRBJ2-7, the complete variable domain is EPEVTQTPSHQVTQMGQEVILRCVPISNHLYFYWYRQILGQKVEFLVSFYNNEISEKSEIFDDQFSVERPDGSNFTLKIRSTKLEDSAMYFCASSEDRVYEQYFGPGTRLTVT.

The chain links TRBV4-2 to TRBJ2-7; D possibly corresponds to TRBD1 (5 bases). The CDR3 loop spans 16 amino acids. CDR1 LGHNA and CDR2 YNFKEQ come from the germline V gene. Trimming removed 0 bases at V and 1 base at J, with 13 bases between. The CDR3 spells CASSQDPGKGSYEQYF. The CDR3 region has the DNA TGTGCCAGCAGCCAAGATCCAGGGAAGGGGTCCTACGAGCAGTACTTC.

The CDR3 DNA is TGCGCCAGCAGTAGGTCTGGGGATTCACCCCTCCACTTT. Amino acids: CASSRSGDSPLHF. The V gene is TRBV5-1, the J gene TRBJ1-6; D is uncertain. The CDR3 contains 13 residues. In germline, CDR1 is SGHRS, CDR2 YFSETQ. Between the trimmed V and J ends, which lost 5 bases and 8 bases, there was a span of 11 bases.

For the CDR3, the DNA is TGCAGCGTTGAGGTTGGACAGGGATTCGGTGAGCAGTTCTTC. This sequence encodes CSVEVGQGFGEQFF. J is TRBJ2-1 and V is TRBV29-1; 8 nucleotides align to TRBD1. V dropped 3 bases and J dropped 9; count of bases not matched to a gene: 10. The germline V gene has CDR1 SQVTM and CDR2 ANQGSEA. This CDR3 has 14 residues.

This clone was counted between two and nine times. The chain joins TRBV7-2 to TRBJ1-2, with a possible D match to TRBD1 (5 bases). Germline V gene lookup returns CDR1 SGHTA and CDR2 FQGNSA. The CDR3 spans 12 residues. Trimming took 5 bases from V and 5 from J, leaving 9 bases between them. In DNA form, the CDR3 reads TGTGCCAGCAGCCCGACAGCTTATGGCTACACCTTC. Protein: CASSPTAYGYTF.

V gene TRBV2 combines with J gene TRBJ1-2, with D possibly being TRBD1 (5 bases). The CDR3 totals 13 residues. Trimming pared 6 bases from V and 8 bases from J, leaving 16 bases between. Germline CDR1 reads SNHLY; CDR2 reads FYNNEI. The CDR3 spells CASRGGSSGGYTF. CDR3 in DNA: TGTGCCAGCAGGGGGGGAAGTTCTGGAGGCTACACCTTC.

In DNA, the CDR3 is TGCGCCAGCAGCCCGACAGGGGGAGAACGCGAGCAGTACTTC. Its translation is CASSPTGGEREQYF. The gene calls are TRBV5-1 and TRBJ2-7; TRBD1 aligns across 9 bases. The CDR3 loop spans 14 amino acids. V lost 4 bases, J lost 6 bases, and 8 bases stayed unmatched. The germline gives CDR1 SGHRS, CDR2 YFSETQ.

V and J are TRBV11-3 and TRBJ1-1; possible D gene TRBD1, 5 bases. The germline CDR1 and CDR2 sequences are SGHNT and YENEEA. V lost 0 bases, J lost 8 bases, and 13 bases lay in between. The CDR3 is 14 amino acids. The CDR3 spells CASSLDSGPGEAFF. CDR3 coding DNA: TGTGCCAGCAGCTTAGATTCGGGACCTGGGGAAGCTTTCTTT. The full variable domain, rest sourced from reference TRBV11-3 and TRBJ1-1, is EAGVVQSPRYKIIEKKQPVAFWCNPISGHNTLYWYLQNLGQGPELLIRYENEEAVDDSQLPKDRFSAERLKGVDSTLKIQPAELGDSAVYLCASSLDSGPGEAFFGQGTRLTVV.

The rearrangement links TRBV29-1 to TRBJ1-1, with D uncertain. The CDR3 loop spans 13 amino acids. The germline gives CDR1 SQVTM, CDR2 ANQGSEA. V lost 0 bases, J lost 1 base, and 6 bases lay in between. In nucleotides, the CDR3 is TGCAGCGTTGAAGAGCGGCCGAACACTGAAGCTTTCTTT. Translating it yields CSVEERPNTEAFF.

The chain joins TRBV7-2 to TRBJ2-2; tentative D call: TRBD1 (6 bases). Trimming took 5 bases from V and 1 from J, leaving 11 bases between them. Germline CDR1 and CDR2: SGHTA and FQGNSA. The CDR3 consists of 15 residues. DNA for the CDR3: TGTGCCAGCAGCCCATTGGGACAGAACACCGGGGAGCTGTTTTTT. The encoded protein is CASSPLGQNTGELFF.

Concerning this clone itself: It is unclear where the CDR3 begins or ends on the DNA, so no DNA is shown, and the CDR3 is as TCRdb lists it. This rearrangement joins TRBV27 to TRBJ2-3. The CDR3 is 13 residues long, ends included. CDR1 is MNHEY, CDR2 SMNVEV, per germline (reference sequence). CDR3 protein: CASSTSMEDTQYF.

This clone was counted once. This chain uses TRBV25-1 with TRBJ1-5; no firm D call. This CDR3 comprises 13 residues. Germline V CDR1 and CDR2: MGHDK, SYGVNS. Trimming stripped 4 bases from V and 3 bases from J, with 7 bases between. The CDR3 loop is CASSGTVNQPQHF. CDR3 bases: TGTGCCAGCAGTGGTACAGTCAATCAGCCCCAGCATTTT.

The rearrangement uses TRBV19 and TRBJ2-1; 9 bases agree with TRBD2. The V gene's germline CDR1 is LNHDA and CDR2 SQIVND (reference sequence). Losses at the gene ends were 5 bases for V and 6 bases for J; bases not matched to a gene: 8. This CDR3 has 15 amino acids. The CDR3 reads CASSSLAGVSNEQFF. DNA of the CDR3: TGTGCCAGTAGTTCGTTAGCGGGGGTAAGCAATGAGCAGTTCTTC.

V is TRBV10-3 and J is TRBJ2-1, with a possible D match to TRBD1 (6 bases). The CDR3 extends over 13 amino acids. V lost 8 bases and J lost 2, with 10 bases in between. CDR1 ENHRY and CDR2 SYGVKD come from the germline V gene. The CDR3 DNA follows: TGTGCCATCCGTGGGGGCCCCTACAATGAGCAGTTCTTC. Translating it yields CAIRGGPYNEQFF.

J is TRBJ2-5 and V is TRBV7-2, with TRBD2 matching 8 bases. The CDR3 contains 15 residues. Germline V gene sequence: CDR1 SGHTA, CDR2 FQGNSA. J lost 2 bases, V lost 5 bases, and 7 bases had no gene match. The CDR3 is CASSPVIAGQETQYF. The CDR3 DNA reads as TGTGCCAGCAGCCCCGTAATAGCGGGGCAAGAGACCCAGTACTTC. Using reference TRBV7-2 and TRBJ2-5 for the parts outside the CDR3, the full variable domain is GAGVSQSPSNKVTEKGKDVELRCDPISGHTALYWYRQSLGQGLEFLIYFQGNSAPDKSGLPSDRFSAERTGGSVSTLTIQRTQQEDSAVYLCASSPVIAGQETQYFGPGTRLLVL.